The T cell receptor (beta chain) under discussion was sequenced for a study of control samples from healthy donors and cancer patients. In this sample, this clone turned up a few times. Profiled with immunoSEQ multiplex PCR; TCRdb holds only in-frame clones, not every one. The sample has roughly 20,000 clones, 84% seen once. The CDR3 has 14 residues. Looked up from germline, CDR1 is KGHSH and CDR2 is LQKENI. V shed 6 bases and J shed 8 bases, with 19 bases lying between them. This receptor was identified in a man aged 60-69 years with colorectal cancer. The sequencing sample was made of PBMCs. The rearrangement uses TRBV18 and TRBJ1-2; TRBD1 is a possible D gene (6 bases). The CDR3 DNA sequence: TGTGCCAGCTCTCGTGACACAGGGTCGGGCGGCTACACCTTC. Protein: CASSRDTGSGGYTF.